Each of the 26 T cell receptor beta chains below was sequenced from the same sample in a study of metastatic and nonmetastatic thyroid tumors. Ahead of thyroid surgery, no patient had received treatment of any kind. TCRdb reanalyzed the PCR reads with MiXCR. Of about 20,000 clones detected, about 15% appear once; the ten largest clones hold around 19%. Sequencing used blood. The receptor set was obtained from a female donor with papillary thyroid cancer or a benign thyroid nodule (not recorded which). Some clones in this sample may be carry-over from other donors' samples.

This clone appeared a few times. A much more abundant neighbour one base away suggests this may be a read error. Different DNA sequences within this sample yield the same CDR3. The genes are TRBV12-3 or TRBV12-4 and TRBJ2-2; 7 nucleotides match TRBD1. This CDR3 contains 16 residues. Trimming removed 5 bases from V and 2 bases from J; junction bases left unmatched: 8. The CDR3 sequence is CASSQRTGSNTGELFF. CDR3 DNA sequence: TGTGCCAGCAGTCAAAGGACAGGCTCTAACACCGGGGAGCTGTTTTTT.

This clone was counted at least ten times. The V call is TRBV9, the J call TRBJ2-1, with D perhaps given as TRBD1 or TRBD2 (5 bases each). The CDR3 extends over 15 amino acids. The germline V and J ends were trimmed by 2 bases and 0 bases, with 9 bases remaining between them. Germline V CDR1 and CDR2: SGDLS, YYNGEE. In DNA, the CDR3 is TGTGCCAGCAGCGTTGGGGGACCCTCCTACAATGAGCAGTTCTTC. Amino acid sequence: CASSVGGPSYNEQFF.

This clone was found many times. J is TRBJ2-4 and V is TRBV7-9, with D possibly matching TRBD2 (6 bases). V gave up 5 bases and J gave up 0 bases, with 14 bases separating them. CDR1 is SEHNR and CDR2 is FQNEAQ in the germline V gene (reference sequence). The CDR3 totals 16 residues. The CDR3 loop reads CASSRRDSAAKNIQYF. Written as DNA, the CDR3 is TGTGCCAGCAGCCGCAGGGACTCCGCAGCCAAAAACATTCAGTACTTC.

This clone was recorded at least ten times. The chain employs TRBV20-1 and TRBJ2-2; tentative D call: TRBD2 (8 bases). Germline CDR1 and CDR2: DFQATT and SNEGSKA (reference sequence). This CDR3 is 17 amino acids long. V was pared by 0 bases and J by 4 bases, with 18 bases between. CDR3 nucleotides: TGCAGTGCTAGAGATCGAAGTAGCGGGACAGTCACCGGGGAGCTGTTTTTT. This codes for CSARDRSSGTVTGELFF.

By frequency in the sample, this clone is medium-sized. The rearrangement links TRBV28 to TRBJ2-2; D is unclear. The CDR3 has 14 amino acids. Per the germline V gene, CDR1 is MDHEN and CDR2 is SYDVKM. Trimming removed 2 bases from V and 6 bases from J, with 10 bases in between. The CDR3 bases are TGTGCCAGCAGTTTACGGCAGGCGTCCGGGGAGCTGTTTTTT. Amino acids: CASSLRQASGELFF.

Comment on this clone: At one end the junction does not follow the germline gene, possibly because of a read error. The CDR3 protein is CASSNDRGISHLHF. The CDR3 bases are TGTGCCAGCAGCAATGACAGGGGGATTTCACACCTCCACTTT. The chain links TRBV12-3 or TRBV12-4 to TRBJ1-6; 9 nucleotides align to TRBD1. The CDR3 sequence is 14 residues long.

This clone is medium-sized by share. The genes are TRBV6-6 and TRBJ2-2; no firm D call. The CDR3 contains 13 residues. Germline loops: CDR1 MNHNY, CDR2 SVGAGI (reference sequence). V lost 2 bases, J lost 0 bases, and 1 base lay in between. The CDR3 sequence is CASSYPNTGELFF. As DNA, the CDR3 is TGTGCCAGCAGTTACCCGAACACCGGGGAGCTGTTTTTT.

This clone was counted ten times or more. The chain links TRBV4-1 to TRBJ1-1; tentatively, D is TRBD1 (5 bases). V lost 1 base and J 8 bases, leaving 11 bases between the germline ends. CDR3 length equals 13 residues. CDR1 is MGHRA, CDR2 YSYEKL, per germline. CDR3 sequence: CASSQGIRGEAFF. In nucleotides, the CDR3 is TGCGCCAGCAGCCAAGGGATAAGGGGCGAAGCTTTCTTT.

This clone was recorded many times. This may be a read error: a much more frequent sequence differs by one nucleotide. The chain joins TRBV20-1 to TRBJ1-5; D is perhaps TRBD1 (5 bases). CDR1 is DFQATT, CDR2 SNEGSKA, per germline (reference sequence). The CDR3 runs to 14 residues. CDR3 in DNA: TGCAGTGCTATAAGGGGACGCAACAATCAGCCCCGGCATTTT. Translation: CSAIRGRNNQPRHF.

V is TRBV3-1 and J is TRBJ1-2; TRBD1 is a possible D gene (6 bases). V was clipped by 1 base and J by 6 bases, with 12 bases between them. CDR3 length: 14 amino acids. Germline V gives CDR1 LGHDT, CDR2 YNNKEL (reference sequence). This CDR3 reads CASSQVGGADGYTF. In DNA, the CDR3 is TGTGCCAGCAGCCAAGTAGGGGGGGCAGATGGCTACACCTTC.

This clone has a count of ten or more. The J gene is TRBJ2-3, the V gene TRBV7-9; D is uncertain. CDR1 is SEHNR and CDR2 is FQNEAQ in the germline V gene (reference sequence). The V gene lost 8 bases and the J gene lost 0 bases, with 6 bases spanning the gap. The CDR3 totals 12 residues. CDR3 loop: CASGPSTDTQYF. CDR3 nucleotide sequence: TGTGCCAGCGGGCCTAGCACAGATACGCAGTATTTT.

This clone was counted ten times or more. A read error may explain this, as a much larger clone is one base away. The chain links TRBV11-3 to TRBJ2-2, with unresolved D. V lost 3 bases to trimming and J lost 4 bases, with 15 bases between them. CDR1 is SGHNT, CDR2 YENEEA, per germline. The CDR3 totals 16 residues. For the CDR3, the DNA is TGTGCCAGCAGCTTGAGTGGGTCGGTAGGCACCGGGGAGCTGTTTTTT. Translated, it gives CASSLSGSVGTGELFF.

This clone has more than one count but fewer than ten. The J gene is TRBJ2-1, the V gene TRBV30; TRBD2 aligns across 8 bases. The V gene's germline CDR1 is GTSNPN and CDR2 SVGIG (reference sequence). The CDR3 sequence is 14 residues long. CDR3 DNA sequence: TGTGCGGCTAGCGGGCGAAAACAATACAATGAGCAGTTCTTC. Its translation is CAASGRKQYNEQFF.

The chain couples TRBV12-5 to TRBJ1-2, with D hard to call. The V gene's germline CDR1 is LGHNT and CDR2 FRNRAP. There are 13 residues in the CDR3. Between the trimmed V and J ends, which lost 1 base and 4 bases, there was a span of 7 bases. As DNA, the CDR3 is TGTGCTAGTGGTTTGGAGCTACGCTATGGCTACACCTTC. Translating it yields CASGLELRYGYTF.

This clone was observed at least ten times. The rearrangement uses TRBV7-9 and TRBJ2-5; 8 bases line up with TRBD1. Trimming removed 3 bases from V and 3 bases from J; junction bases left unmatched: 3. The CDR3 is 14 amino acids. The V gene's germline CDR1 is SEHNR and CDR2 FQNEAQ (reference sequence). The CDR3 loop reads CASSFSTGEETQYF. The CDR3 nucleotides are TGTGCCAGCAGCTTCTCGACAGGGGAAGAGACCCAGTACTTC.

This clone came up a few times. At one end the junction does not follow the germline gene, possibly because of a read error. This sample includes further DNA sequences coding for the same CDR3. The chain combines TRBV11-1 with TRBJ1-5, with 8 bases identical to TRBD1. CDR1 and CDR2 from the germline V gene are SGHAT and FQDESV (reference sequence). This CDR3 has 17 residues. The CDR3 DNA sequence: TGTGCTAGCAGCTTAGAGGGTGGCAGGGGGCGAAATCAGCCCCAGCATTTT. It is translated as CASSLEGGRGRNQPQHF.

This clone was counted at least ten times. J is TRBJ2-3 and V is TRBV24-1; D is perhaps TRBD2 (6 bases). The germline gives CDR1 KGHDR, CDR2 SFDVKD. V lost 9 bases to trimming and J lost 4 bases, with 19 bases between them. CDR3 length: 15 residues. The DNA of the CDR3 is TGTGCCACCTCCTTAGGAGGGAGCGACCCAGATACGCAGTATTTT. Translated, it gives CATSLGGSDPDTQYF.

Ten or more counts support this clone. The chain links TRBV20-1 to TRBJ2-5; D is undetermined. From germline, CDR1 is DFQATT and CDR2 SNEGSKA (reference sequence). The CDR3 is 13 residues long. Trimming took 1 base from V and 2 from J, leaving 8 bases between them. CDR3 DNA sequence: TGCAGTGCTAGAGTGCTTGGACAAGAGACCCAGTACTTC. It codes for CSARVLGQETQYF.

This clone was seen many times. J is TRBJ1-5 and V is TRBV15; D possibly corresponds to TRBD1 (5 bases). This CDR3 is 13 amino acids long. Per the germline V gene, CDR1 is LNHNV and CDR2 is YYDKDF (reference sequence). The ends were cut back, 5 bases at V and 9 bases at J, with 14 bases in the middle. CDR3 nucleotides: TGTGCCACCAGCCGGGGGGGGGGACGGCCCCAGCATTTT. This gives the protein CATSRGGGRPQHF.

This clone was detected many times. The chain recombines TRBV4-1 with TRBJ1-4; D ambiguous. Per germline, CDR1 MGHRA and CDR2 YSYEKL. CDR3 length: 15 residues. The V end was cut by 3 bases, the J end by 8 bases, with 16 bases between. CDR3 DNA: TGCGCCAGCAGCCAGGACCATGGACTAAAGGAAAAACTGTTTTTT. Protein sequence: CASSQDHGLKEKLFF.

This chain uses TRBV20-1 with TRBJ1-5, with 7 bases that match TRBD1. Trimming removed 2 bases from V and 0 bases from J; junction bases left unmatched: 10. The V gene's germline CDR1 is DFQATT and CDR2 SNEGSKA (reference sequence). The CDR3 runs to 17 residues. The CDR3 loop reads CSARQGDLAASNQPQHF. In DNA, the CDR3 is TGCAGTGCTAGACAGGGGGATCTAGCGGCTAGCAATCAGCCCCAGCATTTT.

This clone was counted many times. The chain couples TRBV19 to TRBJ1-1; D might be TRBD1 (6 bases). Germline CDR1 LNHDA, CDR2 SQIVND (reference sequence). Trimming removed 6 bases from V and 7 bases from J, with 12 bases in between. The CDR3 extends over 12 amino acids. This CDR3 reads CASRLGQNEAFF. The CDR3 bases are TGTGCCAGTAGACTCGGACAGAATGAAGCTTTCTTT.

The chain has TRBV9 and TRBJ2-2; D may match TRBD1 or TRBD2 (5 bases each). The CDR3 covers 14 residues. Trimming cost V 3 bases and J 9 bases, with 15 bases left between them. Germline V CDR1 and CDR2: SGDLS, YYNGEE. This CDR3 reads CASSALGETWELFF. Here the CDR3 DNA reads TGTGCCAGCAGCGCCCTGGGGGAGACCTGGGAGCTGTTTTTT. Full variable domain (remainder filled in from reference TRBV9 and TRBJ2-2): DSGVTQTPKHLITATGQRVTLRCSPRSGDLSVYWYQQSLDQGLQFLIQYYNGEERAKGNILERFSAQQFPDLHSELNLSSLELGDSALYFCASSALGETWELFFGEGSRLTVL.

This clone was counted ten times or more. The chain has TRBV30 and TRBJ2-5; D is possibly TRBD2 (6 bases). Germline V gives CDR1 GTSNPN, CDR2 SVGIG (reference sequence). The CDR3 length is 13 residues. Trimming stripped 2 bases from V and 4 bases from J, with 11 bases between. CDR3 region: CAWSIGGGETQYF. DNA for the CDR3: TGTGCCTGGAGTATCGGGGGAGGAGAGACCCAGTACTTC.

The table lists this clone with many counts. CDR3 residues: CASSNQEYEQYF. CDR3 nucleotide sequence: TGTGCCAGCAGCAACCAGGAGTACGAGCAGTACTTC. The chain recombines TRBV7-6 with TRBJ2-7; D not certain. The CDR3 spans 12 residues. CDR1 SGHVS and CDR2 FNYEAQ come from the germline V gene. Trimming left V 5 bases short and J 4 bases short, with 9 bases between.

The rearrangement joins TRBV4-1 to TRBJ2-7; D unclear. This CDR3 comprises 14 residues. The germline gives CDR1 MGHRA, CDR2 YSYEKL. V was clipped by 4 bases and J by 2 bases, with 12 bases between them. This chain's CDR3 is CASSRRAETYEQYF. CDR3 DNA: TGCGCCAGCAGCCGACGGGCCGAAACCTACGAGCAGTACTTC.